This passage covers 21 T cell receptor beta chains from one sample sequenced in a study of identical twins. TCRdb re-called the 5' RACE reads with MiXCR, one entry per CDR3 protein. There are fewer than 650,000 distinct CDR3 sequences in the sample; 9.5% to 10% occur only once, and roughly 3% lies in the top ten. A further study also used this sample, focusing on yellow fever vaccine responses in identical twins.

Material for sequencing was PBMCs. All receptors derive from a woman aged 18-30 years in good health.

This clonotype was counted many times. The V gene is TRBV5-1, the J gene TRBJ1-1; D not resolved. Germline values: CDR1 SGHRS, CDR2 YFSETQ. Trimming removed 5 bases at V and 0 bases at J, with 8 bases between. CDR3 length: 13 residues. In DNA, the CDR3 is TGCGCCAGCAGGGCAGAGGTGAACACTGAAGCTTTCTTT. Protein sequence: CASRAEVNTEAFF.

This clonotype was picked up a small number of times. The chain couples TRBV6-5 to TRBJ1-6, with D possibly matching TRBD1 (5 bases). The CDR3 is 13 residues long. V shed 9 bases and J shed 2 bases, with 8 bases lying between them. The germline gives CDR1 MNHEY, CDR2 SVGAGI. CDR3 in amino acids: CARKTAYNSPLHF. The DNA for the CDR3 is TGTGCCAGGAAGACAGCCTATAATTCACCCCTCCACTTT.

This clonotype appeared many times. The V and J genes are TRBV5-1 and TRBJ1-6; possible D gene TRBD1, 6 bases. The CDR3 loop spans 14 amino acids. The germline CDR1 and CDR2 sequences are SGHRS and YFSETQ. V was shortened by 0 bases and J by 7 bases, with 8 bases between the two germline ends. The CDR3 DNA reads TGCGCCAGCAGCTTGGGGACAGACAATTCACCCCTCCACTTT. As protein: CASSLGTDNSPLHF. The entire variable domain, with the rest obtained from reference TRBV5-1 and TRBJ1-6, is as follows: KAGVTQTPRYLIKTRGQQVTLSCSPISGHRSVSWYQQTPGQGLQFLFEYFSETQRNKGNFPGRFSGRQFSNSRSEMNVSTLELGDSALYLCASSLGTDNSPLHFGNGTRLTVT.

This clonotype was counted a few times. This chain links TRBV20-1 with TRBJ2-2; possibly TRBD2 for D (5 bases). The V end was cut by 3 bases, the J end by 5 bases, with 10 bases between. This CDR3 comprises 13 residues. The germline V gene has CDR1 DFQATT and CDR2 SNEGSKA (reference sequence). The CDR3 DNA reads TGCAGTGCTAGGCGACCGGGGACCGGGGAGCTGTTTTTT. It is translated as CSARRPGTGELFF.

This clonotype was observed a few times. V is TRBV2 and J is TRBJ2-1; D gene unclear. The CDR3 extends over 13 amino acids. Germline V CDR1 and CDR2: SNHLY, FYNNEI. Trimming took 3 bases from V and 5 from J, leaving 8 bases between them. CDR3 protein: CASSESLHNEQFF. DNA of the CDR3: TGTGCCAGCAGTGAGTCCCTGCACAATGAGCAGTTCTTC. Filled out from reference TRBV2 and TRBJ2-1, the complete variable domain reads EPEVTQTPSHQVTQMGQEVILRCVPISNHLYFYWYRQILGQKVEFLVSFYNNEISEKSEIFDDQFSVERPDGSNFTLKIRSTKLEDSAMYFCASSESLHNEQFFGPGTRLTVL.

In its sample, this clonotype was seen a few times. V and J are TRBV14 and TRBJ2-3; the D gene is possibly TRBD1 (5 bases). Germline CDR1 is SGHDN and CDR2 is FVKESK. Trimming took 0 bases from V and 5 from J, leaving 9 bases between them. The CDR3 is made up of 14 amino acids. For the CDR3, the DNA is TGTGCCAGCAGCCAAGATCTTGGACAAGATACGCAGTATTTT. It yields the protein CASSQDLGQDTQYF.

This clonotype was seen only a few times. The chain carries TRBV7-9 and TRBJ2-4; D is ambiguous. V lost 7 bases to trimming and J lost 0 bases, with 10 bases between them. The CDR3 consists of 14 residues. Germline CDR1 is SEHNR and CDR2 is FQNEAQ (reference sequence). The CDR3 loop is CASTALVAKNIQYF. CDR3 in DNA: TGTGCCAGCACCGCGTTAGTAGCCAAAAACATTCAGTACTTC. Together with reference TRBV7-9 and TRBJ2-4, the CDR3 gives the full variable domain: DTGVSQNPRHKITKRGQNVTFRCDPISEHNRLYWYRQTLGQGPEFLTYFQNEAQLEKSRLLSDRFSAERPKGSFSTLEIQRTEQGDSAMYLCASTALVAKNIQYFGAGTRLSVL.

This clonotype was seen repeatedly, ten times or more. The chain links TRBV5-1 to TRBJ1-5; D unclear. The CDR3 runs to 17 residues. Trimming took 0 bases from V and 0 from J, leaving 13 bases between them. From germline, CDR1 is SGHRS and CDR2 YFSETQ. The CDR3 DNA reads as TGCGCCAGCAGCTTGGCCCCTTCAGATGATAGCAATCAGCCCCAGCATTTT. As protein: CASSLAPSDDSNQPQHF.

The chain links TRBV3-1 to TRBJ2-3; D is possibly TRBD2 (6 bases). V was shortened by 6 bases and J by 0 bases, with 13 bases between the two germline ends. The CDR3 is 15 residues long. CDR1 is LGHDT and CDR2 is YNNKEL in the germline V gene (reference sequence). The CDR3 spells CASSLSGYSTDTQYF. In nucleotides, the CDR3 is TGTGCCAGCAGTCTTAGCGGATATAGCACAGATACGCAGTATTTT.

This clonotype showed up just a few times. V usage is TRBV24-1 and J usage is TRBJ2-5; 8 nucleotides line up with TRBD1. CDR1 KGHDR and CDR2 SFDVKD come from the germline V gene. Unmatched junction bases numbered 3, after V lost 3 bases and J lost 4 bases. The CDR3 sequence is 14 residues long. The DNA of the CDR3 is TGTGCCACCAGTGATAGGACAGGGCGAGAGACCCAGTACTTC. Amino acid sequence: CATSDRTGRETQYF.

The chain couples TRBV7-9 to TRBJ2-3; TRBD2 aligns across 13 bases. The CDR3 runs 17 residues. The germline V gene encodes CDR1 SEHNR and CDR2 FQNEAQ (reference sequence). V trimming: 4 bases; J trimming: 5 bases; junction bases outside the gene matches: 9. CDR3 bases: TGTGCCAGCAGCTCCCTACTAGCGGGGGGGCCAGGAGATACGCAGTATTTT. Its translation is CASSSLLAGGPGDTQYF.

This clonotype was observed a handful of times. The gene calls are TRBV3-1 and TRBJ1-1; unclear D gene. The ends were cut back, 3 bases at V and 10 bases at J, with 15 bases in the middle. The CDR3 runs 13 residues. Germline assignment: CDR1 LGHDT and CDR2 YNNKEL (reference sequence). In DNA, the CDR3 is TGTGCCAGCAGCCAGGGCCTCCGAATAGGAGCTTTCTTT. It is translated as CASSQGLRIGAFF.

The sample holds a few counts of this clonotype. The gene calls are TRBV27 and TRBJ2-1; D not resolved. The V and J ends lost 3 bases and 2 bases respectively, with 8 bases between them. The CDR3 contains 14 residues. CDR1 and CDR2 (germline): MNHEY, SMNVEV (reference sequence). CDR3 sequence (DNA): TGTGCCAGCAGTTTCGCATTGACCTACAATGAGCAGTTCTTC. Protein sequence: CASSFALTYNEQFF.

The chain is built from TRBV29-1 and TRBJ2-5; 9 nucleotides align to TRBD2. The V and J ends lost 7 bases and 5 bases, in that order; junction bases with no gene match: 11. Germline lookup yields CDR1 SQVTM and CDR2 ANQGSEA. This CDR3 is 14 amino acids long. CDR3 DNA sequence: TGCAGCGCGAATAGCGGGGGTACCGGTGAGACCCAGTACTTC. It encodes CSANSGGTGETQYF.

This sequence joins TRBV12-3 or TRBV12-4 and TRBJ2-1, with 10 bases identical to TRBD2. Trimming took 5 bases from V and 4 from J; bases not matched to a gene: 11. This CDR3 comprises 17 residues. The DNA of the CDR3 is TGTGCCAGCAGTCCCCCAGCGGGGGGGCCTCCTTACAATGAGCAGTTCTTC. Its translation is CASSPPAGGPPYNEQFF.

The V gene is TRBV5-1, the J gene TRBJ2-3, with D possibly being TRBD1 or TRBD2 (6 bases each). Germline V CDR1 and CDR2: SGHRS, YFSETQ. The CDR3 has 16 amino acids. Trimming took off 2 bases at V and 5 bases at J, with 18 bases between the two ends. The CDR3 DNA is TGCGCCAGCAGCTTCACGGGGGCGTTCGTGGGAGATACGCAGTATTTT. It codes for CASSFTGAFVGDTQYF.

The chain combines TRBV2 with TRBJ2-5, with D possibly called TRBD1 or TRBD2 (5 bases each). This CDR3 has 14 residues. The germline V gene encodes CDR1 SNHLY and CDR2 FYNNEI. Trimming removed 6 bases from V and 0 bases from J, with 11 bases in between. DNA for the CDR3: TGTGCCAGCAGGGGACGGCAGTACCAAGAGACCCAGTACTTC. Translated, it gives CASRGRQYQETQYF.

This clonotype was seen more than once but under ten times. CDR3 in DNA: TGCGCCAGCAGCTACAGGGAATCCGGGGAGCTGTTTTTT. Amino acid sequence: CASSYRESGELFF. The chain employs TRBV5-1 and TRBJ2-2, with D tentatively TRBD1 (6 bases). Trimming left V 3 bases short and J 6 bases short, with 9 bases between. This CDR3 region has 13 residues. Germline CDR1 SGHRS, CDR2 YFSETQ.

This clonotype appeared a few times. V is TRBV29-1 and J is TRBJ1-5; the match to TRBD1 covers 7 bases. V trimming: 4 bases; J trimming: 6 bases; junction bases outside the gene matches: 9. The CDR3 runs 14 residues. Germline assignment: CDR1 SQVTM and CDR2 ANQGSEA. CDR3 residues: CSVALGGGGQPQHF. The CDR3 DNA reads as TGCAGCGTTGCACTAGGGGGCGGGGGTCAGCCCCAGCATTTT.

J is TRBJ2-1 and V is TRBV6-2 or TRBV6-3; D perhaps matches TRBD2 (5 bases). CDR1 MNHEY and CDR2 SVGEGT come from the germline V gene. The CDR3 covers 12 residues. Trimming cost V 10 bases and J 3 bases, with 10 bases left between them. In DNA form, the CDR3 reads TGTGCCATAGGACTCCTCTACAATGAGCAGTTCTTC. This translates into CAIGLLYNEQFF.

This clonotype was recorded a few times. The J gene is TRBJ2-1, the V gene TRBV29-1; TRBD2 matches at 7 bases. In germline, CDR1 is SQVTM, CDR2 ANQGSEA. J gave up 3 bases and V 6 bases, and 8 bases lay outside the gene matches. The CDR3 spans 14 residues. The CDR3 is CSVRTGTNYNEQFF. The CDR3 DNA sequence: TGCAGCGTCAGAACCGGGACTAACTACAATGAGCAGTTCTTC.